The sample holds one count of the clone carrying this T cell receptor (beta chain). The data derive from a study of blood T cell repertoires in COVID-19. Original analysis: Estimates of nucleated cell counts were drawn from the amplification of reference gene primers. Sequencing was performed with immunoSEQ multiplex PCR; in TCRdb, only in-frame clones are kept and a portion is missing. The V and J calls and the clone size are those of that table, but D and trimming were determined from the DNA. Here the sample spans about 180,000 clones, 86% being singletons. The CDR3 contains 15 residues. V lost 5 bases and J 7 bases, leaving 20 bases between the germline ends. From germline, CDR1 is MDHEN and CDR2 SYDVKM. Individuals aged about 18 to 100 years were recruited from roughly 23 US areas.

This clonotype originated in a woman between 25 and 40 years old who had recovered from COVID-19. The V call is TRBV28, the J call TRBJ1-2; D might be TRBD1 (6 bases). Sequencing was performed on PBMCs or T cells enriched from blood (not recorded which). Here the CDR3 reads CASSVNRVPARGYTF. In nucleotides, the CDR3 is TGTGCCAGCAGTGTGAACAGGGTACCTGCTCGTGGCTACACCTTC.